This T cell receptor beta chain was found in a study of T cell responses to AZD1222 COVID-19 vaccine. Findings and limits, study-wide: Among spike-specific TCRs, nearly half reportedly target unmutated variant regions. Only a handful of AZD1222 recipients, roughly 6 in all, had baseline seropositivity.

Of note for this clone: Antigen specificity is unknown.

Germline V lookup: CDR1 SEHNR, CDR2 FQNEAQ (reference sequence). V was pared by 10 bases and J by 5 bases, with 6 bases between. This CDR3 contains 10 residues. Clones were sequenced by immunoSEQ multiplex PCR, and TCRdb holds only the in-frame ones, with some missing. The table includes approximately 150,000 clones, roughly 92% detected once. The TCR sequence derives from an adult who received the AZD1222 COVID-19 vaccine. This chain joins TRBV7-9 and TRBJ2-1, with unresolved D. Source: peripheral blood, taken 28 days after the second AZD1222 dose. The CDR3 here is CAIINNEQFF. The CDR3 region has the DNA TGTGCCATCATAAACAATGAGCAGTTCTTC.